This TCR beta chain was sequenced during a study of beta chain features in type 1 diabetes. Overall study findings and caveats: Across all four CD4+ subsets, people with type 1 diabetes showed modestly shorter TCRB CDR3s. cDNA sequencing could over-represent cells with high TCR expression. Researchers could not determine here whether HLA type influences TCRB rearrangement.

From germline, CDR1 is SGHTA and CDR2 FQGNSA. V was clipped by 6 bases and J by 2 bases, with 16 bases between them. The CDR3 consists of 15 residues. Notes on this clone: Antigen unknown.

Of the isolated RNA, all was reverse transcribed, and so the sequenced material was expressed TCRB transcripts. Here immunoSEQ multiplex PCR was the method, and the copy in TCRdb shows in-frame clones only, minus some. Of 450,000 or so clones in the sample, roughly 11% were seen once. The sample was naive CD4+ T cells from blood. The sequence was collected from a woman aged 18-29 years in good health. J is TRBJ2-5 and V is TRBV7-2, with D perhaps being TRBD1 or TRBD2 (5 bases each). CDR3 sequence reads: CASRMRDGSQETQYF. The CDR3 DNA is TGTGCCAGCAGGATGAGGGACGGATCTCAAGAGACCCAGTACTTC. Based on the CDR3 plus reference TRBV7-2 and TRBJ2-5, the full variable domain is GAGVSQSPSNKVTEKGKDVELRCDPISGHTALYWYRQSLGQGLEFLIYFQGNSAPDKSGLPSDRFSAERTGGSVSTLTIQRTQQEDSAVYLCASRMRDGSQETQYFGPGTRLLVL.